Shown below are 26 T cell receptor beta chains from a single sample sequenced in a study of blood T cell repertoires in COVID-19. Assay: immunoSEQ multiplex PCR; the TCRdb copy retains only in-frame clones and omits some. The sample comprises approximately 57,000 clones, 85% to 90% of which are singletons, and approximately 4% rests with the top ten. The source material was peripheral blood. These receptors were collected from a man between 50 and 59 years old with acute or convalescent COVID-19.

V and J are TRBV5-1 and TRBJ2-3, with 9 bases identical to TRBD2. The V segment lost 4 bases and the J segment 2 bases; nucleotides outside the gene matches: 8. This CDR3 has 16 amino acids. Germline values: CDR1 SGHRS, CDR2 YFSETQ. As DNA, the CDR3 is TGCGCCAGCAGCCCCTCTATAGCGGGGGCCACAGATACGCAGTATTTT. As protein: CASSPSIAGATDTQYF.

The chain couples TRBV3-1 (or the pseudogene TRBV3-2) to TRBJ1-4; 12 bases agree with TRBD1. The germline gives CDR1 LGHDT, CDR2 YNNKEL (reference sequence). The CDR3 spans 16 residues. After removal of 5 bases from V and 4 bases from J, the junction contained 5 bases not matched to a gene. As DNA, the CDR3 is TGTGCCAGCAGCACACGGGACAGGGGGCTTAATGAAAAACTGTTTTTT. It specifies CASSTRDRGLNEKLFF.

V and J are TRBV3-1 (or the pseudogene TRBV3-2) and TRBJ1-6; perhaps TRBD1 as D (5 bases). Trimming removed 0 bases from V and 9 bases from J, with 9 bases in between. This CDR3 spans 14 amino acids. Germline V gene data show CDR1 as LGHDT and CDR2 as YNNKEL (reference sequence). The CDR3 region is CASSQDGGGSPLHF. The CDR3 DNA reads as TGTGCCAGCAGCCAAGATGGGGGGGGTTCACCCCTCCACTTT.

This chain connects TRBV18 to TRBJ2-1; 11 bases agree with TRBD2. The V and J ends lost 0 bases and 9 bases, in that order; junction bases with no gene match: 19. This CDR3 region has 20 residues. CDR1 KGHSH and CDR2 LQKENI come from the germline V gene. Here the CDR3 reads CASSPPVLRELLAGAGEQFF. The CDR3 bases are TGTGCCAGCTCACCACCGGTATTGAGGGAGTTACTAGCGGGAGCAGGTGAGCAGTTCTTC.

The genes are TRBV7-8 and TRBJ1-5; weak D call: TRBD1 (5 bases). The ends were cut back, 4 bases at V and 9 bases at J, with 10 bases in the middle. CDR1 SGHVS and CDR2 FQNEAQ come from the germline V gene. This CDR3 is 12 amino acids long. CDR3 nucleotide sequence: TGTGCCAGCAGCTCAGACGGGGGGCCCCAGCATTTT. Encoded protein: CASSSDGGPQHF. The variable domain in full, with the rest retrieved from reference TRBV7-8 and TRBJ1-5, is GAGVSQSPRYKVAKRGQDVALRCDPISGHVSLFWYQQALGQGPEFLTYFQNEAQLDKSGLPSDRFFAERPEGSVSTLKIQRTQQEDSAVYLCASSSDGGPQHFGDGTRLSIL.

The chain recombines TRBV9 with TRBJ2-7; D is perhaps TRBD2 (6 bases). Germline CDR1 SGDLS, CDR2 YYNGEE. V was pared by 2 bases and J by 5 bases, with 17 bases between. CDR3 length: 15 amino acids. The DNA of the CDR3 is TGTGCCAGCAGCGTTGCCGGGCGGGATAGCGACGAGCAGTACTTC. It yields the protein CASSVAGRDSDEQYF.

V and J are TRBV29-1 and TRBJ2-5; TRBD2 matches 7 bases. The V gene's germline CDR1 is SQVTM and CDR2 ANQGSEA. There are 18 residues in the CDR3. Unmatched junction bases numbered 19, after V lost 1 base and J lost 5 bases. CDR3 amino acids: CSVEAHSVGGPRSETQYF. Written as DNA, the CDR3 is TGCAGCGTTGAAGCCCATTCTGTGGGAGGGCCCAGGTCGGAGACCCAGTACTTC.

Regarding this clone: This sample also contains other DNA sequences that code for the same CDR3. This chain links TRBV18 with TRBJ2-3; possible D gene TRBD1, 6 bases. V was pared by 4 bases and J by 2 bases, with 7 bases between. Germline CDR1 reads KGHSH; CDR2 reads LQKENI. The CDR3 has 13 residues. The CDR3 sequence: CASSRTATDTQYF. CDR3 DNA sequence: TGTGCCAGCTCACGGACAGCCACAGATACGCAGTATTTT.

The CDR3 protein is CASAEAGDQPQHF. The DNA for the CDR3 is TGCGCCAGCGCAGAAGCCGGGGATCAGCCCCAGCATTTT. The chain carries TRBV5-1 and TRBJ1-5; the D is unclear. Germline CDR1 and CDR2: SGHRS and YFSETQ. The ends were cut back, 7 bases at V and 5 bases at J, with 13 bases in the middle. The CDR3 has 13 residues.

This clone was seen a single time. Here the CDR3 reads CASSLDPTSRSYNEQFF. CDR3 coding DNA: TGTGCCAGCAGCTTAGATCCGACTAGCAGATCCTACAATGAGCAGTTCTTC. The chain recombines TRBV7-8 with TRBJ2-1; 7 bases line up with TRBD2. Germline CDR1 SGHVS, CDR2 FQNEAQ. This CDR3 comprises 17 residues. After removal of 1 base from V and 1 base from J, the junction contained 7 bases not matched to a gene. The full variable domain, with the rest looked up from reference TRBV7-8 and TRBJ2-1, is GAGVSQSPRYKVAKRGQDVALRCDPISGHVSLFWYQQALGQGPEFLTYFQNEAQLDKSGLPSDRFFAERPEGSVSTLKIQRTQQEDSAVYLCASSLDPTSRSYNEQFFGPGTRLTVL.

This clone was detected a few times. V is TRBV11-2 and J is TRBJ2-1; 9 positions agree with TRBD1. Trimming took 4 bases from V and 0 from J; bases not matched to a gene: 7. Germline lookup yields CDR1 SGHAT and CDR2 FQNNGV. This CDR3 region has 17 residues. The CDR3 loop is CASSSPGTGSSYNEQFF. The CDR3 DNA reads as TGTGCCAGCAGCTCCCCCGGGACAGGGAGCTCCTACAATGAGCAGTTCTTC.

The genes are TRBV12-3 or TRBV12-4 and TRBJ2-2; tentative D call: TRBD2 (6 bases). V was cut by 5 bases and J by 7 bases, with 8 bases left in between. The CDR3 is 12 residues long. This CDR3 is CASSVGGGELFF. Written as DNA, the CDR3 is TGTGCCAGCAGTGTGGGGGGCGGGGAGCTGTTTTTT.

CDR3 in amino acids: CASSARDRGPSSYNEQFF. The CDR3 nucleotides are TGTGCCAGTAGTGCCCGGGACAGGGGGCCTAGCTCCTACAATGAGCAGTTCTTC. The chain joins TRBV19 to TRBJ2-1; 12 positions agree with TRBD1. This CDR3 has 18 residues. The V gene's germline CDR1 is LNHDA and CDR2 SQIVND (reference sequence). The J segment lost 0 bases and the V segment lost 5 bases, leaving 8 bases of the junction unmatched.

The rearrangement links TRBV27 to TRBJ1-2, with 11 bases aligning to TRBD1. Germline values: CDR1 MNHEY, CDR2 SMNVEV (reference sequence). After removal of 6 bases from V and 8 bases from J, the junction contained 2 bases not matched to a gene. This CDR3 region has 12 residues. The CDR3 reads CASRWDRGGYTF. The CDR3 bases are TGTGCCAGCAGATGGGACAGGGGGGGCTACACCTTC.

There are a few counts of this clone. This sequence joins TRBV6-5 and TRBJ1-1; TRBD1 might be the D (6 bases). The CDR3 runs 12 residues. Trimming shortened V by 9 bases and J by 1 base, and 9 bases separated the two germline ends. CDR1 is MNHEY and CDR2 is SVGAGI in the germline V gene. The chain's CDR3 is CASQQGNTEAFF. The CDR3 DNA reads as TGTGCCAGTCAACAGGGGAACACTGAAGCTTTCTTT.

The chain carries TRBV29-1 and TRBJ2-1; D gene uncertain. The CDR3 length is 13 residues. Trimming cost V 1 base and J 4 bases, with 8 bases left between them. Germline-derived CDR1 and CDR2 are SQVTM and ANQGSEA. The CDR3 DNA reads as TGCAGCGTTGAAGGAGGCCAGTACAATGAGCAGTTCTTC. The encoded protein is CSVEGGQYNEQFF.

The rearrangement links TRBV5-1 to TRBJ2-3; TRBD2 aligns across 8 bases. The length of the CDR3 is 16 residues. Germline loops: CDR1 SGHRS, CDR2 YFSETQ. Unmatched junction bases numbered 6, after V lost 0 bases and J lost 3 bases. DNA of the CDR3: TGCGCCAGCAGCTTGGTACGGCGGGAGGAAACAGATACGCAGTATTTT. This translates into CASSLVRREETDTQYF.

The V call is TRBV5-1, the J call TRBJ1-1; unclear D gene. Germline V gives CDR1 SGHRS, CDR2 YFSETQ. The CDR3 is made up of 14 amino acids. V was trimmed by 3 bases and J by 0 bases, leaving 9 bases between them. Written as DNA, the CDR3 is TGCGCCAGCAGCTCCCCTTATATGAACACTGAAGCTTTCTTT. It translates to CASSSPYMNTEAFF.

This clone was counted once. Other DNA sequences in the sample encode the same CDR3. The chain joins TRBV5-4 to TRBJ1-1, with D perhaps matching TRBD1 (6 bases). Germline V gene sequence: CDR1 SGHNT, CDR2 YYREEE (reference sequence). V shed 5 bases and J shed 1 base, with 15 bases lying between them. The CDR3 spans 15 residues. In DNA, the CDR3 is TGTGCCAGCAGTCCCCTGGACAGTTGGAACACTGAAGCTTTCTTT. The encoded protein is CASSPLDSWNTEAFF.

The CDR3 loop reads CASGRDRGYNSPLHF. The DNA for the CDR3 is TGTGCCAGCGGCCGGGACAGGGGGTATAATTCACCCCTCCACTTT. V usage is TRBV9 and J usage is TRBJ1-6, with 11 bases aligning to TRBD1. The CDR3 sequence is 15 residues long. Germline V CDR1 and CDR2: SGDLS, YYNGEE. Trimming took 7 bases from V and 4 from J; bases not matched to a gene: 4.

This chain joins TRBV18 and TRBJ2-2, with 7 bases that match TRBD1. J lost 5 bases, V lost 1 base, and 4 bases had no gene match. Germline lookup yields CDR1 KGHSH and CDR2 LQKENI. The CDR3 sequence is 15 residues long. The CDR3 here is CASSPLPGGTGELFF. In DNA form, the CDR3 reads TGTGCCAGCTCACCACTGCCAGGGGGAACCGGGGAGCTGTTTTTT.

J is TRBJ2-1 and V is TRBV5-1; 8 nucleotides line up with TRBD1. This CDR3 comprises 12 residues. V shed 4 bases and J 6 bases; nucleotides not matched to a gene: 0. The germline V gene encodes CDR1 SGHRS and CDR2 YFSETQ. CDR3 sequence reads: CASSGQGNEQFF. The DNA for the CDR3 is TGCGCCAGCAGCGGACAGGGCAATGAGCAGTTCTTC.

This clone was observed a handful of times. The sample holds other DNA sequences that translate to the same CDR3. This chain uses TRBV20-1 with TRBJ1-1; D remains unclear. The germline V and J ends were trimmed by 5 bases and 1 base, with 5 bases remaining between them. This CDR3 region has 11 residues. CDR1 DFQATT and CDR2 SNEGSKA come from the germline V gene (reference sequence). As DNA, the CDR3 is TGCAGTGCTGCGGGGAACACTGAAGCTTTCTTT. This encodes CSAAGNTEAFF.

The chain is built from TRBV5-6 and TRBJ1-1; D might be TRBD1 (5 bases). In germline, CDR1 is SGHDT, CDR2 YYEEEE. The CDR3 is 13 amino acids. The germline V and J ends were trimmed by 3 bases and 6 bases, with 12 bases remaining between them. The CDR3 DNA reads TGTGCCAGCAGCTCAGGGAGGGCTGCTGAAGCTTTCTTT. Protein sequence: CASSSGRAAEAFF.

The chain combines TRBV7-8 with TRBJ2-7; 8 positions agree with TRBD2. V dropped 2 bases and J dropped 0; count of bases not matched to a gene: 3. CDR1 is SGHVS and CDR2 is FQNEAQ in the germline V gene. This CDR3 region has 15 residues. CDR3 protein: CASSLLAGYSYEQYF. The CDR3 coding sequence is TGTGCCAGCAGCTTATTAGCGGGATACTCCTACGAGCAGTACTTC.

The chain combines TRBV20-1 with TRBJ1-2; unclear D gene. Trimming left V 3 bases short and J 1 base short, with 9 bases between. There are 13 residues in the CDR3. CDR1 is DFQATT and CDR2 is SNEGSKA in the germline V gene (reference sequence). Here the CDR3 reads CSASSQSNYGYTF. The DNA for the CDR3 is TGCAGTGCTAGTTCACAGAGTAACTATGGCTACACCTTC.